A selection of T cell receptor beta chains follows, all from one sample in a study of T-cell reconstitution after alpha-beta-depleted transplantation in children. MiXCR was run by TCRdb on the PCR reads, yielding one entry per CDR3 protein. Of some 500,000 distinct CDR3 sequences detected, around 18% appear once; the ten largest clones hold around 3.3%. Sequences were derived from PBMCs from the stem cell graft donor, sampled from the stem cell graft. These receptors were obtained from a human donor who donated a stem cell graft to a child with acute lymphoblastic leukemia. CDR3s include the opening cysteine and the closing phenylalanine or tryptophan. Fields, in order: D gene, J gene, V gene, clone size, CDR3 DNA, CDR3 protein. The D gene is left open where the match is weak. Size values are once, few and many counts, or a class for expanded clones, and some rows have none.

-,TRBJ1-1,TRBV20-1,once,TGCTGTGCTAGAGGCGGCGCGGTCGACAGACCAACTCAACAGGCTTTCTTT,CCARGGAVDRPTQQAFF
-,TRBJ2-1,TRBV20-1,few,TGCAGTGCTCAACCGGGGCCAGCCTTC,CSAQPGPAF
TRBD2,TRBJ2-5,TRBV20-1,-,TGCAGTGCCCCCCGGGATAGCGGGAGTTGGGAGACCCAGTACTTC,CSAPRDSGSWETQYF
-,TRBJ1-4,TRBV5-5,few,TGTGCCAGCAGCTTGGTCCAAGAATCTAATGAAAAACTGTTTTTT,CASSLVQESNEKLFF
-,TRBJ1-2,TRBV2,-,TGTGCCAGCAGTCCCCTTTCCTATGGCTACACCTTC,CASSPLSYGYTF
TRBD1,TRBJ2-5,TRBV5-1,-,TGCGCCAGCAGCTTGACAGGGGTCAGTGATTTTATAGAGACCCAGTACTTC,CASSLTGVSDFIETQYF
-,TRBJ2-5,TRBV29-1,-,TGCAGCGTTGTGACAGCCCAAGAGACCCAGTACTTC,CSVVTAQETQYF
-,TRBJ2-3,TRBV27,-,TGTGCCAGCAGTTACGGGGTCACAGATACGCAGTATTTT,CASSYGVTDTQYF
-,TRBJ1-2,TRBV10-3,few,TGTGCCATCATGAAGCTGGGGGAAGGCTATGGCTACACCTTC,CAIMKLGEGYGYTF
-,TRBJ1-3,TRBV20-1,-,TGCAGTGCTAGAGATCTCGGGCAGGGGGGAAACACCATATATTTT,CSARDLGQGGNTIYF
TRBD2,TRBJ2-7,TRBV7-3,-,TGTGCCAGCAGCCCCGCAGCGGGGGAATCCTACGAGCAGTACTTC,CASSPAAGESYEQYF
-,TRBJ2-1,TRBV5-1,-,TGCGCCAGCAGCTTATGGCGAAACTACAATGAGCAGTTCTTC,CASSLWRNYNEQFF
TRBD2,TRBJ2-7,TRBV4-1,few,TGCGCCAGCAGCCAAGAAGCGGGAGGGCCCACCTACGAGCAGTACTTC,CASSQEAGGPTYEQYF
TRBD2,TRBJ2-1,TRBV20-1,few,TGCAGTGCTAGACCCCCGTGGGCTAGCGGCTACAATGAGCAGTTCTTC,CSARPPWASGYNEQFF
-,TRBJ2-7,TRBV29-1,-,TGCAGCGCTAACTCCGGGACAACATACGAGCAGTACTTC,CSANSGTTYEQYF
-,TRBJ1-2,TRBV9,few,TGTGCCAGCAGCGCCGAGTTCAGTTATGGCTACACCTTC,CASSAEFSYGYTF
TRBD2,TRBJ2-3,TRBV19,-,TGTGCCAGTAGTATCGGGACTAGCGGGAGTAGCACAGATACGCAGTATTTT,CASSIGTSGSSTDTQYF
-,TRBJ2-3,TRBV15,-,TGTGCCACCAGCGGGCGGACGCAACGAGCAGATACGCAGTATTTT,CATSGRTQRADTQYF
-,TRBJ2-1,TRBV9,few,TGTGCCAGCAAACCGGGGGACGGGAGAGCCTCTGAGCAGTTCTTC,CASKPGDGRASEQFF
-,TRBJ2-7,TRBV27,few,TGTGCCAGCAGTTTGCGGTGGGGTCCCCCCTACGAGCAGTACTTC,CASSLRWGPPYEQYF
TRBD1,TRBJ2-7,TRBV9,once,TGTGCCAGCAGCGGGGACAGAATCTACGAGCAGTACTTC,CASSGDRIYEQYF
-,TRBJ2-3,TRBV12-3/TRBV12-4,-,TGTGCCAGCAGCCATCTGGGGGGACTTCCCACAGATACGCAGTATTTT,CASSHLGGLPTDTQYF
TRBD1,TRBJ2-7,TRBV5-1,-,TGCGCCAGCAGCTTGGAGGACAGGGGGATCTACGAGCAGTACTTC,CASSLEDRGIYEQYF
-,TRBJ1-3,TRBV6-5,-,TGTGCCAGCAGTTTAATAGGCTACTCTGGAAACACCATATATTTT,CASSLIGYSGNTIYF
-,TRBJ2-2,TRBV5-1,-,TGCGCCAGCAGCTTGGCTGGGGGCGACGGCGGGGAGCTGTTTTTT,CASSLAGGDGGELFF
-,TRBJ2-3,TRBV6-5,-,TGTGCCAGCAGTTACGGGGGGCCCACAGATACGCAGTATTTT,CASSYGGPTDTQYF
-,TRBJ2-2,TRBV18,few,TGTGCCAGCTCACCAAGGGTGGACACGACCGGGGAGCTGTTTTTT,CASSPRVDTTGELFF
TRBD1,TRBJ2-2,TRBV9,few,TGTGCCAGCAGCGTAGCTATGGGGACAGGGAACACCGGGGAGCTGTTTTTT,CASSVAMGTGNTGELFF
TRBD1,TRBJ1-6,TRBV2,few,TGTGCCAGCAGTGGAGACAGGGATTGGGCACCCCTCCACTTT,CASSGDRDWAPLHF
-,TRBJ1-6,TRBV20-1,few,TGCAGTGCTAGAGGAGGACTTCGGGGGAATTCACCCCTCCACTTT,CSARGGLRGNSPLHF
-,TRBJ1-2,TRBV4-2,-,TGTGCCAGCAGCCAGTTCGGTGAGCTAAACGGCTACACCTTC,CASSQFGELNGYTF
TRBD1,TRBJ1-2,TRBV29-1,few,TGCAGCGTTCGGGACAGGGGACACTATGGCTACACCTTC,CSVRDRGHYGYTF
-,TRBJ2-5,TRBV7-9,-,TGTGCCAGCAGCTTGTACAAAGAGACCCAGTACTTC,CASSLYKETQYF
TRBD1,TRBJ1-4,TRBV12-3/TRBV12-4,-,TGTGCCAGCAGTTTAGGGGGGGAGGCAGGGGGTAGAAAACTGTTTTTT,CASSLGGEAGGRKLFF
TRBD1,TRBJ1-1,TRBV4-1,-,TGCGCCAGCAGCCACGGGGGGACAGTGAACACTGAAGCTTTCTTT,CASSHGGTVNTEAFF
TRBD1,TRBJ2-3,TRBV12-3/TRBV12-4,few,TGTGCCAGCAGAACGTCCGGGACAGGGGGCCCCACAGATACGCAGTATTTT,CASRTSGTGGPTDTQYF
-,TRBJ2-1,TRBV6-4,-,TGTGCCAGCAGTAAATCCCCGGATTACAATGAGCAGTTCTTC,CASSKSPDYNEQFF
TRBD2,TRBJ2-1,TRBV3-1,few,TGTGCCAGCAGCCAAGAGAGCGGGAGGGCCTCCAATGAGCAGTTCTTC,CASSQESGRASNEQFF
TRBD2,TRBJ2-1,TRBV20-1,-,TGCAGTGCCTCTAGCGGGAGCCGCTCCTACAATGAGCAGTTCTTC,CSASSGSRSYNEQFF
TRBD1,TRBJ1-1,TRBV29-1,few,TGCAGCGCAATTACAGGGGCGAGCAGGGAAGCTTTCTTT,CSAITGASREAFF
TRBD1,TRBJ1-6,TRBV12-3/TRBV12-4,-,TGTGCCAGCAGTGCGCGACAGGGTTACGGTTCACCCCTCCACTTT,CASSARQGYGSPLHF
TRBD1,TRBJ2-7,TRBV14,many,TGTGCCAGCAGCCAAACAGGGGTCGAGCAGTACTTC,CASSQTGVEQYF
TRBD2,TRBJ2-1,TRBV4-2,few,TGTGCCAGCAGAGCTTATGGAGGACTAGCGGGGCCCATCAACTACAATGAGCAGTTCTTC,CASRAYGGLAGPINYNEQFF
-,TRBJ2-7,TRBV6-2/TRBV6-3,-,TGTGCCAGCAGTTACATGGCCTACGAGCAGTACTTC,CASSYMAYEQYF
TRBD1,TRBJ1-5,TRBV7-9,-,TGTGCCAGCAGTTCCAGGGACAGGGGTGGGCCCCAGCATTTT,CASSSRDRGGPQHF